One sample yielded the 22 T cell receptor beta chains listed below, sequenced in a study of CD8 T cells in Susac syndrome. Random hexamers were used to reverse transcribe roughly 0.5 to 1 ug of RNA. TCRdb analysed the immunoSEQ multiplex PCR reads with MiXCR anew, one entry per CDR3 protein. There are around 130,000 distinct CDR3 sequences in the sample; roughly 76% occur only once, and roughly 0.5% lies in the top ten. Sequences were obtained from CD8+ T cells from PBMCs. Source of these receptors: a human donor with multiple sclerosis.

DNA of the CDR3: TGTGCCAGTAGGATCGGAAAAACTGAAGCTTTCTTT. Translated: CASRIGKTEAFF. This sequence joins TRBV12-3 or TRBV12-4 and TRBJ1-1, with D unclear. The CDR3 has 12 amino acids. The ends were cut back, 9 bases at V and 5 bases at J, with 13 bases in the middle.

CDR3 residues: CASSPFNRDEQFF. In nucleotides, the CDR3 is TGTGCCAGCAGCCCCTTCAATCGGGATGAGCAGTTCTTC. This rearrangement joins TRBV3-1 to TRBJ2-1; D gene ambiguous. The V gene lost 4 bases and the J gene lost 8 bases, with 12 bases spanning the gap. Germline V CDR1 and CDR2: LGHDT, YNNKEL (reference sequence). The CDR3 is made up of 13 amino acids.

V gene TRBV12-3 or TRBV12-4 combines with J gene TRBJ2-2; tentatively, D is TRBD2 (6 bases). Trimming took 0 bases from V and 2 from J, leaving 7 bases between them. This CDR3 has 15 amino acids. The CDR3 reads CASSLAGGNTGELFF. The CDR3 DNA follows: TGTGCCAGCAGTTTAGCGGGGGGTAACACCGGGGAGCTGTTTTTT.

V usage is TRBV30 and J usage is TRBJ2-7; D remains unclear. This CDR3 comprises 11 residues. CDR1 and CDR2 (germline): GTSNPN, SVGIG (reference sequence). V was shortened by 0 bases and J by 1 base, with 1 base between the two germline ends. The CDR3 sequence is CAWSVSYEQYF. CDR3 nucleotide sequence: TGTGCCTGGAGTGTATCCTACGAGCAGTACTTC.

The gene calls are TRBV21-1 and TRBJ2-7; the table calls TRBD1, which could not be checked here. TRBV21-1 is given as a pseudogene. The CDR3 consists of 11 residues. As DNA, the CDR3 is TGTGCCAGCGGAGTGGGGGACGAGCAGTACGTC. As protein: CASGVGDEQYV.

J is TRBJ2-1 and V is TRBV3-1, with no clear D. V lost 0 bases and J 0 bases, leaving 12 bases between the germline ends. Germline CDR1 LGHDT, CDR2 YNNKEL (reference sequence). The CDR3 spans 17 residues. The CDR3 spells CASSQDPPPSSYNEQFF. CDR3 coding DNA: TGTGCCAGCAGCCAAGACCCTCCGCCCTCCTCCTACAATGAGCAGTTCTTC.

J is TRBJ2-2 and V is TRBV25-1; 9 nucleotides agree with TRBD2. CDR3 length: 17 residues. Germline V gene data show CDR1 as MGHDK and CDR2 as SYGVNS. The ends lost 0 bases at V and 1 base at J; junction bases unmatched: 3. This CDR3 is CASSEYPSGKNTGELFF. The DNA for the CDR3 is TGTGCCAGCAGTGAATATCCTAGCGGGAAGAACACCGGGGAGCTGTTTTTT.

This clonotype was seen a few times. The V gene is TRBV7-9, the J gene TRBJ2-1; D gene unclear. CDR3 length: 12 amino acids. Trimming stripped 5 bases from V and 3 bases from J, with 5 bases between. Looked up from germline, CDR1 is SEHNR and CDR2 is FQNEAQ (reference sequence). In nucleotides, the CDR3 is TGTGCCAGCAGCGATAGCTACAATGAGCAGTTCTTC. It codes for CASSDSYNEQFF.

The V and J genes are TRBV29-1 and TRBJ2-2, with 12 bases aligning to TRBD2. Looked up from germline, CDR1 is SQVTM and CDR2 is ANQGSEA. CDR3 size: 19 residues. The junction had 18 bases not matched to a gene; V was cut back by 4 bases and J by 6 bases. CDR3 DNA: TGCAGCGTTGGTGGGAGGGCGGGACCTAGCGGGAGGGCCCCCGGGGAGCTGTTTTTT. Translating gives CSVGGRAGPSGRAPGELFF.

The chain is built from TRBV6-1 and TRBJ1-1, with a weak D call TRBD1 (5 bases). CDR3 length: 14 amino acids. With 6 bases removed from V and 4 bases from J, the gap between germline ends came to 15 bases. Germline V lookup: CDR1 MNHNS, CDR2 SASEGT. CDR3 in DNA: TGTGCCAGCAGCCTTGGGGGGGAGGGCACTGAAGCTTTCTTT. Translated, it gives CASSLGGEGTEAFF.

CDR3 nucleotide sequence: TGTGCCAGCTCCCTTTGGGGCAGTCAGAACACCGGGGAGCTGTTTTTT. It is translated as CASSLWGSQNTGELFF. The rearrangement links TRBV7-8 to TRBJ2-2; possible D gene TRBD1, 5 bases. V was pared by 8 bases and J by 1 base, with 17 bases between. The germline gives CDR1 SGHVS, CDR2 FQNEAQ. The CDR3 is 16 amino acids.

The V call is TRBV12-3 or TRBV12-4, the J call TRBJ2-1; D is perhaps TRBD2 (5 bases). The CDR3 totals 17 residues. The ends were cut back, 0 bases at V and 4 bases at J, with 16 bases in the middle. The CDR3 loop reads CASSLARGMREYNEQFF. The CDR3 region has the DNA TGTGCCAGCAGTTTAGCGCGTGGCATGAGGGAGTACAATGAGCAGTTCTTC.

The V gene is TRBV9, the J gene TRBJ2-1; 9 positions match TRBD1. The germline V gene encodes CDR1 SGDLS and CDR2 YYNGEE. The length of the CDR3 is 14 residues. V was clipped by 3 bases and J by 9 bases; unmatched bases: 7. The CDR3 loop reads CASSGNNRGPEQFF. In DNA form, the CDR3 reads TGTGCCAGCAGCGGAAATAACAGGGGGCCTGAGCAGTTCTTC. Complete variable domain (other parts from reference TRBV9 and TRBJ2-1): DSGVTQTPKHLITATGQRVTLRCSPRSGDLSVYWYQQSLDQGLQFLIQYYNGEERAKGNILERFSAQQFPDLHSELNLSSLELGDSALYFCASSGNNRGPEQFFGPGTRLTVL.

This clonotype was counted a few times. This rearrangement joins TRBV30 to TRBJ2-1; no definite D call. CDR3 length: 14 amino acids. The germline V and J ends were trimmed by 0 bases and 5 bases, with 11 bases remaining between them. Germline values: CDR1 GTSNPN, CDR2 SVGIG (reference sequence). CDR3 nucleotides: TGTGCCTGGAGTGTACTCTCGGCGAACAATGAGCAGTTCTTC. It specifies CAWSVLSANNEQFF.

The rearrangement links TRBV6-1 to TRBJ1-1; a possible D gene is TRBD1 (5 bases). V was cut by 6 bases and J by 11 bases, with 13 bases left in between. This CDR3 contains 11 residues. Germline CDR1 MNHNS, CDR2 SASEGT. The CDR3 here is CASRNPKGAFF. CDR3 nucleotides: TGTGCCAGCAGAAACCCGAAGGGGGCTTTCTTT.

The chain has TRBV19 and TRBJ2-1; D unresolved. The CDR3 extends over 13 amino acids. The V gene lost 3 bases and the J gene lost 5 bases, with 8 bases spanning the gap. CDR1 LNHDA and CDR2 SQIVND come from the germline V gene (reference sequence). CDR3 sequence (DNA): TGTGCCAGTAGTATTCATCCAAACAATGAGCAGTTCTTC. It yields the protein CASSIHPNNEQFF.

This clonotype has just a few counts. The genes are TRBV4-3 and TRBJ2-5, with a weak D call TRBD1 (6 bases). Germline V gene sequence: CDR1 LGHNA, CDR2 YSLEER. The CDR3 covers 16 residues. The ends were cut back, 0 bases at V and 2 bases at J, with 13 bases in the middle. The CDR3 sequence is CASSQESGQTQETQYF. The DNA for the CDR3 is TGCGCCAGCAGCCAAGAATCTGGACAGACGCAAGAGACCCAGTACTTC.

V gene TRBV19 combines with J gene TRBJ1-5, with 9 positions matching TRBD1. Germline V gene lookup returns CDR1 LNHDA and CDR2 SQIVND (reference sequence). The CDR3 loop spans 13 amino acids. After removal of 10 bases from V and 6 bases from J, the junction contained 7 bases not matched to a gene. CDR3 sequence (DNA): TGTGCCACCAAAGGACAGGGGAGTCAGCCCCAGCATTTT. As protein: CATKGQGSQPQHF.

V is TRBV7-9 and J is TRBJ2-3; 9 bases match TRBD2. Per germline, CDR1 SEHNR and CDR2 FQNEAQ (reference sequence). This CDR3 has 16 residues. The trim removed 3 bases at V and 4 bases at J, leaving 8 bases unmatched. The CDR3 DNA sequence: TGTGCCAGCAGCTTCCCCGCTAGCGGGGAGTCAGATACGCAGTATTTT. Its protein is CASSFPASGESDTQYF.

The chain is built from TRBV14 and TRBJ2-5; D ambiguous. This CDR3 has 14 residues. V was trimmed by 1 base and J by 5 bases, leaving 11 bases between them. Germline assignment: CDR1 SGHDN and CDR2 FVKESK. CDR3 DNA: TGTGCCAGCAGCCAAGCTCCCTTGCTGGAGACCCAGTACTTC. It encodes CASSQAPLLETQYF.

J is TRBJ2-2 and V is TRBV19; maybe TRBD1 (6 bases). The CDR3 contains 12 residues. Germline assignment: CDR1 LNHDA and CDR2 SQIVND (reference sequence). Trimming took off 5 bases at V and 10 bases at J, with 11 bases between the two ends. CDR3 protein: CASSPQGTELFF. CDR3 sequence (DNA): TGTGCCAGTAGTCCCCAGGGGACGGAGCTGTTTTTT. The entire variable domain, with the rest obtained from reference TRBV19 and TRBJ2-2, is as follows: DGGITQSPKYLFRKEGQNVTLSCEQNLNHDAMYWYRQDPGQGLRLIYYSQIVNDFQKGDIAEGYSVSREKKESFPLTVTSAQKNPTAFYLCASSPQGTELFFGEGSRLTVL.

This chain links TRBV7-9 with TRBJ1-2; possible D gene TRBD1, 6 bases. The CDR3 loop spans 15 amino acids. The germline V and J ends were trimmed by 2 bases and 6 bases, with 16 bases remaining between them. Germline V lookup: CDR1 SEHNR, CDR2 FQNEAQ (reference sequence). Here the CDR3 reads CASSLLQGTIDGYTF. Written as DNA, the CDR3 is TGTGCCAGCAGCTTATTACAGGGTACAATCGATGGCTACACCTTC. Together with reference TRBV7-9 and TRBJ1-2, the CDR3 gives the full variable domain: DTGVSQNPRHKITKRGQNVTFRCDPISEHNRLYWYRQTLGQGPEFLTYFQNEAQLEKSRLLSDRFSAERPKGSFSTLEIQRTEQGDSAMYLCASSLLQGTIDGYTFGSGTRLTVV.